The entry below gives a single TCR beta chain sequence along with its context. Antigen: not known. The data derive from a study of T cell repertoires in cytomegalovirus infection. Study-level background: Public signatures in TCR beta pointed to CMV infection and matching HLA type. Findings and limits, study-wide: Summed frequency of public TCR beta families distinguished CMV carriers with the relevant HLA. There were HLA-C-restricted CMV-specific TCR beta clonotypes dominating the ex vivo response.

One entry per CDR3 protein, called by TCRdb with MiXCR from the reads. Of about 100,000 distinct CDR3 sequences detected, 23% appear once; the ten largest clones hold 35% to 50%. V was cut by 3 bases and J by 4 bases, with 12 bases left in between. The germline V gene has CDR1 LGHNT and CDR2 FRNRAP. CDR3 length equals 14 residues. This TCR was recovered from a human donor in good health (CMV status not recorded). Some clones in this sample may be carry-over from other donors' samples. The specimen sequenced was CD8+ T cells from PBMCs. J is TRBJ1-2 and V is TRBV12-5; the D gene is possibly TRBD1 (6 bases). The CDR3 DNA reads TGTGCTAGTGGTTTCCCCGCAGGGGCCTATGGCTACACCTTC. Its protein is CASGFPAGAYGYTF.